This T cell receptor beta chain was observed in a study of blood T cells in healthy people across ages. The table lists this clonotype with a few counts. The antigen is undetermined. It was ten milliliters of peripheral blood that were drawn from each donor. Per sample, no less than 5.5 micrograms of total RNA were extracted. PCR was performed a second time for roughly 7 to 12 cycles using a sample-barcoded 5' primer and a J-beta primer mix. A 12-random-nucleotide template-switch adaptor tagged each cDNA molecule. TCRdb recomputed calls from the 5' RACE reads with MiXCR, one row per CDR3 protein. The repertoire holds over a million distinct CDR3 sequences, with roughly 45% as singletons. CDR1 is MGHRA and CDR2 is YSYEKL in the germline V gene. Trimming cost V 0 bases and J 10 bases, with 7 bases left between them. This CDR3 spans 13 amino acids. Study results and caveats: With naive T cell percentage, TCR beta diversity showed a strong correlation.

The V and J genes are TRBV4-1 and TRBJ1-6, with TRBD1 as a possible D gene (5 bases). The sequenced sample consisted of blood. This sequence was found in a woman aged 18-29 years in good health. The CDR3 nucleotides read TGCGCCAGCAGCCAAGATTGGGGGTCACCCCTCCACTTT. Its protein is CASSQDWGSPLHF.